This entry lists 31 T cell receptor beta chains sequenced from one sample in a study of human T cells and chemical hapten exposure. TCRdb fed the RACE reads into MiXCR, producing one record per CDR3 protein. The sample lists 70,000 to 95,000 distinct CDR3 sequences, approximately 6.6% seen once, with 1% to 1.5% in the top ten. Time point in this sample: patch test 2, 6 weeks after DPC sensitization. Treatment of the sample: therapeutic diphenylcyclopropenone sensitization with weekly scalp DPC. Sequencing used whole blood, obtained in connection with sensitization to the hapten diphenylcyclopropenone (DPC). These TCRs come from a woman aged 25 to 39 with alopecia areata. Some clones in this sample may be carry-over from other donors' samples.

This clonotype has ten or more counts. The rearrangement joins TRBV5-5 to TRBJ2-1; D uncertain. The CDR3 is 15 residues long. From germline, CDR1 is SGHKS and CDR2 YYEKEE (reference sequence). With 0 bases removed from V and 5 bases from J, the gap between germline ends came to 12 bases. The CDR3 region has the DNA TGTGCCAGCAGCTTGGAAATGTGGGTTAACAATGAGCAGTTCTTC. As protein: CASSLEMWVNNEQFF.

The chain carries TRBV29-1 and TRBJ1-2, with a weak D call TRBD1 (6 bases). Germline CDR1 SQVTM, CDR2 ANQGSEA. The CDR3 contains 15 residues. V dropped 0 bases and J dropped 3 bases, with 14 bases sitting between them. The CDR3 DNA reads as TGCAGCGTTGAAGACCCCCAGGGGCACTACTATGGCTACACCTTC. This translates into CSVEDPQGHYYGYTF.

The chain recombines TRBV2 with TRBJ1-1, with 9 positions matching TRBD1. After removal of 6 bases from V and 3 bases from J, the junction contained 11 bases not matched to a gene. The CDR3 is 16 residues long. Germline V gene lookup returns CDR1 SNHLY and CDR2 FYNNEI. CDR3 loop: CASRRSRDRADTEAFF. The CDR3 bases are TGTGCCAGCAGGAGATCCCGGGACAGGGCCGACACTGAAGCTTTCTTT.

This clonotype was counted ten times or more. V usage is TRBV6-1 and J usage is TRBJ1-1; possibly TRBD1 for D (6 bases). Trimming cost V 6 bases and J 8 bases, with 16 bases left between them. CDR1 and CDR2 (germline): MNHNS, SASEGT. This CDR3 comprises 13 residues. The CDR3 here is CASRAGQNTEAFF. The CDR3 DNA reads TGTGCCAGCAGGGCAGGACAGAATACGGAAGCTTTCTTT.

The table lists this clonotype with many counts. CDR3 sequence: CASTERLAGADTQYF. DNA for the CDR3: TGTGCCAGCACCGAAAGACTAGCGGGGGCAGATACGCAGTATTTT. The chain is built from TRBV6-6 and TRBJ2-3, with 12 positions matching TRBD2. The V segment lost 7 bases and the J segment 4 bases; nucleotides outside the gene matches: 6. The CDR3 has 15 amino acids. Germline V gene sequence: CDR1 MNHNY, CDR2 SVGAGI (reference sequence).

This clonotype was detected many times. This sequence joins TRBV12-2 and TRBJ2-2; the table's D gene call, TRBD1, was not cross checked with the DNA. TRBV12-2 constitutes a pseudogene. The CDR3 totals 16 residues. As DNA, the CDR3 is TGTGCAAGTCGCTTAGGGGGGGACGGCAACACCGGGGAGCTGTTTTTT. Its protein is CASRLGGDGNTGELFF.

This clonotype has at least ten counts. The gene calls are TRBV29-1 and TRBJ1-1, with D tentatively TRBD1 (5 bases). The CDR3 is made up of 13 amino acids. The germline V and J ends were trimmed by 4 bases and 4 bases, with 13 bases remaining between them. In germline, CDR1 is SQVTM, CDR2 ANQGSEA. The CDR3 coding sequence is TGCAGCGTTGCTTGGGGGAGAGCCACTGAAGCTTTCTTT. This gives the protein CSVAWGRATEAFF. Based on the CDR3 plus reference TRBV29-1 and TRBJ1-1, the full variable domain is SAVISQKPSRDICQRGTSLTIQCQVDSQVTMMFWYRQQPGQSLTLIATANQGSEATYESGFVIDKFPISRPNLTFSTLTVSNMSPEDSSIYLCSVAWGRATEAFFGQGTRLTVV.

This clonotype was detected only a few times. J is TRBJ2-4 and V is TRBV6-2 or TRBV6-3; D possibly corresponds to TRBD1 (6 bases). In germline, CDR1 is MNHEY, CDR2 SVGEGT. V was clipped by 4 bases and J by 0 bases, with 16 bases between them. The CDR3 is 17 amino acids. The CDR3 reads CASSLRTVPLAKNIQYF. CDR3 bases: TGTGCCAGCAGTTTACGGACAGTCCCACTAGCCAAAAACATTCAGTACTTC.

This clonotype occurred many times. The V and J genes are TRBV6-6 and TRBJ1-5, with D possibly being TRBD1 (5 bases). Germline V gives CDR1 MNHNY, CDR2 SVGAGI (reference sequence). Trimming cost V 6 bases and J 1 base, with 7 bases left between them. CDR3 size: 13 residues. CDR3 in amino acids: CASSRQSNQPQHF. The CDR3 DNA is TGTGCCAGCAGCCGACAGAGCAATCAGCCCCAGCATTTT.

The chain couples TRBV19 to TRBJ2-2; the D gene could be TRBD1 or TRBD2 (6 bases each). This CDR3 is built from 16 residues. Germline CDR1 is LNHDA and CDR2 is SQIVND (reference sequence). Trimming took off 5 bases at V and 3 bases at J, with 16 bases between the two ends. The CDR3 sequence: CASSLFGGGDTGELFF. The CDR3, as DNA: TGTGCCAGTAGTCTCTTTGGGGGCGGGGACACCGGGGAGCTGTTTTTT.

The CDR3, as DNA: TGTGCCAGCAGGGAAGACAGGGGTAAGGGCTACGAGCAGTACTTC. Protein: CASREDRGKGYEQYF. The chain carries TRBV6-7 and TRBJ2-7; 8 bases line up with TRBD1. TRBV6-7 is treated as an ORF (open reading frame) with a function not yet certain. The V and J ends lost 6 bases and 3 bases, in that order; junction bases with no gene match: 10. This CDR3 is 15 amino acids long.

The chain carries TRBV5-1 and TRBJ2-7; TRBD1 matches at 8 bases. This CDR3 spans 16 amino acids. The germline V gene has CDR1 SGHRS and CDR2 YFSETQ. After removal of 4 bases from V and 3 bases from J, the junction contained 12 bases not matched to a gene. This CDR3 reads CASSLLRQGISYEQYF. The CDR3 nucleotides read TGCGCCAGCAGCCTCCTCAGACAGGGGATCAGCTACGAGCAGTACTTC.

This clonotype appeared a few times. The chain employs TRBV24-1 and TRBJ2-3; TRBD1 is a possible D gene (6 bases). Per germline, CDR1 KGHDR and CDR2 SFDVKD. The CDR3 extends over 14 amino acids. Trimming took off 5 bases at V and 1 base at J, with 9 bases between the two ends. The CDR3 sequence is CATSGGPGTDTQYF. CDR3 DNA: TGTGCCACCAGTGGGGGGCCGGGCACAGATACGCAGTATTTT.

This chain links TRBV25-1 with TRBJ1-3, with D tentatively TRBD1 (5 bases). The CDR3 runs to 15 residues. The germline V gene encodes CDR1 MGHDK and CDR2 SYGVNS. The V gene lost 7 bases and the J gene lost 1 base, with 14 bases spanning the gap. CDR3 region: CASTMAGFSGNTIYF. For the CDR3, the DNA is TGTGCCAGCACCATGGCAGGGTTTTCTGGAAACACCATATATTTT.

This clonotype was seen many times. The CDR3 spells CASSLGGVVGGYTF. CDR3 nucleotide sequence: TGCGCCAGCAGCTTGGGGGGGGTCGTTGGCGGCTACACCTTC. The rearrangement uses TRBV5-1 and TRBJ1-2; D is perhaps TRBD1 (5 bases). Per the germline V gene, CDR1 is SGHRS and CDR2 is YFSETQ. There are 14 residues in the CDR3. V was cut by 0 bases and J by 8 bases, with 14 bases left in between.

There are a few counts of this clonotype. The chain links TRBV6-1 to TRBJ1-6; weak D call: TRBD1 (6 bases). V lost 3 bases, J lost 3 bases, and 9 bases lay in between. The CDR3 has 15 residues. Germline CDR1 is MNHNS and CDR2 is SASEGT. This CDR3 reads CASSEYRDYNSPLHF. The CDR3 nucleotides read TGTGCCAGCAGTGAGTACAGGGACTATAATTCACCCCTCCACTTT.

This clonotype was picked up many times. CDR3 loop: CSVGAANQPQHF. CDR3 coding DNA: TGCAGCGTTGGGGCGGCGAATCAGCCCCAGCATTTT. V is TRBV29-1 and J is TRBJ1-5; the D is unclear. CDR1 is SQVTM, CDR2 ANQGSEA, per germline. The CDR3 consists of 12 residues. Between the trimmed V and J ends, which lost 4 bases and 4 bases, there was a span of 8 bases.

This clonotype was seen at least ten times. CDR3 DNA sequence: TGTGCCATCAATAATGACAGAGAGGTCAATGAGCAGTTCTTC. Its translation is CAINNDREVNEQFF. V gene TRBV10-3 combines with J gene TRBJ2-1; tentative D call: TRBD1 (5 bases). CDR1 ENHRY and CDR2 SYGVKD come from the germline V gene. V was trimmed by 7 bases and J by 6 bases, leaving 16 bases between them. The CDR3 runs to 14 residues.

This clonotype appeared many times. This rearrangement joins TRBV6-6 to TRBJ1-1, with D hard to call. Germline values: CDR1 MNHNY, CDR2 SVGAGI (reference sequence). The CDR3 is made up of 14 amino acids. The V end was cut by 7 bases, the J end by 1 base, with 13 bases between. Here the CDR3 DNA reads TGTGCCAGCACAACCCACATGCAGAACACTGAAGCTTTCTTT. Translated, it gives CASTTHMQNTEAFF.

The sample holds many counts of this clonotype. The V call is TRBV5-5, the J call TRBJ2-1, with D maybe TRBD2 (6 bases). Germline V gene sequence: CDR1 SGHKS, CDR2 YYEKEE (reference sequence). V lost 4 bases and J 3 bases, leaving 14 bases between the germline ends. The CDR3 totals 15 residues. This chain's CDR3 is CASSPTHGGYNEQFF. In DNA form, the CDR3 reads TGTGCCAGCAGCCCGACCCACGGGGGCTACAATGAGCAGTTCTTC. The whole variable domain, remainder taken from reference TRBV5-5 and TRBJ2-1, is DAGVTQSPTHLIKTRGQQVTLRCSPISGHKSVSWYQQVLGQGPQFIFQYYEKEERGRGNFPDRFSARQFPNYSSELNVNALLLGDSALYLCASSPTHGGYNEQFFGPGTRLTVL.

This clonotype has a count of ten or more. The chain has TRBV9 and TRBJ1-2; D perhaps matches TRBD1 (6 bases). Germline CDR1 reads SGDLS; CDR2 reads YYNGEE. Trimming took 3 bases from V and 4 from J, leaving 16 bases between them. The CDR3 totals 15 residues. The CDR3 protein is CASSAQGPLPYGYTF. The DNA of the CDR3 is TGTGCCAGCAGCGCCCAGGGGCCGCTCCCCTATGGCTACACCTTC.

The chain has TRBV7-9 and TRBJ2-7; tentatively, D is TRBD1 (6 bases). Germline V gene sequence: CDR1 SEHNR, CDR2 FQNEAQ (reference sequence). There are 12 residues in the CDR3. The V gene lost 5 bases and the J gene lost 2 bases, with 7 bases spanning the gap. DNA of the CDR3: TGTGCCAGCAGCCGGGACACCTACGAGCAGTACTTC. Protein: CASSRDTYEQYF. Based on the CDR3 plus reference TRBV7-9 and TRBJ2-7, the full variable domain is DTGVSQNPRHKITKRGQNVTFRCDPISEHNRLYWYRQTLGQGPEFLTYFQNEAQLEKSRLLSDRFSAERPKGSFSTLEIQRTEQGDSAMYLCASSRDTYEQYFGPGTRLTVT.

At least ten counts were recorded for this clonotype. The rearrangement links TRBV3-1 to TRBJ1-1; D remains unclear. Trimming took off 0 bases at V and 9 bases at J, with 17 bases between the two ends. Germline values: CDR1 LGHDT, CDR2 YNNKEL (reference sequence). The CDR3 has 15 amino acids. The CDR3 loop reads CASSQDLTAGGKAFF. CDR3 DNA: TGTGCCAGCAGCCAAGATCTGACGGCAGGAGGGAAAGCTTTCTTT.

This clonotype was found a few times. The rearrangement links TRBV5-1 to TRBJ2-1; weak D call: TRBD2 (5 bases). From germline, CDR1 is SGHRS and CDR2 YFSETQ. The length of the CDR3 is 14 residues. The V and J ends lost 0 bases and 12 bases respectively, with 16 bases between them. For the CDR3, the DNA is TGCGCCAGCAGCTTGGGACTACCCGGGATGGGGCAGTTCTTC. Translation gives CASSLGLPGMGQFF.

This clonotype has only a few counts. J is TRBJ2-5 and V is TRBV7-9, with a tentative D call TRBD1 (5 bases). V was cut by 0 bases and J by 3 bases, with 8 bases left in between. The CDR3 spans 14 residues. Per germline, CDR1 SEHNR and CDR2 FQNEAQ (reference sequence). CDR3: CASSLAGAEETQYF. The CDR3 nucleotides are TGTGCCAGCAGCTTAGCAGGGGCCGAAGAGACCCAGTACTTC.

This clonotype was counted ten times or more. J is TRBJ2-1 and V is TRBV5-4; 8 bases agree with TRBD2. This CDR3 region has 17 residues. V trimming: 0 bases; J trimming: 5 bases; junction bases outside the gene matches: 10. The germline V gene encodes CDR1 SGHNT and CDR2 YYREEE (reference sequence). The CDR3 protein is CASSLDGSRGDNNEQFF. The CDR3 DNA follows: TGTGCCAGCAGCTTGGATGGGTCGCGGGGGGATAACAATGAGCAGTTCTTC.

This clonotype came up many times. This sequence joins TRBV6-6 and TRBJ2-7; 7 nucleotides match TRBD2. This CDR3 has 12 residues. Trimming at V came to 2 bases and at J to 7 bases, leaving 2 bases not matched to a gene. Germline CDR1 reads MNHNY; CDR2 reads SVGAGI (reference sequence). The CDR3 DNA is TGTGCCAGCAGTTACACAGCGGGGGAGCAGTACTTC. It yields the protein CASSYTAGEQYF.

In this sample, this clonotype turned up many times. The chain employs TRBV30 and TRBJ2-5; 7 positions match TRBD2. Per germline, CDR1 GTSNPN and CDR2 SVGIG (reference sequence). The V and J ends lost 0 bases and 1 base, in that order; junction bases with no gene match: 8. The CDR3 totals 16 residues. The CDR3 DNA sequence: TGTGCCTGGAGTGTTAACATCTCGGGGGGCCAAGAGACCCAGTACTTC. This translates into CAWSVNISGGQETQYF. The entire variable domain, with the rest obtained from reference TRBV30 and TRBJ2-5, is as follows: SQTIHQWPATLVQPVGSPLSLECTVEGTSNPNLYWYRQAAGRGLQLLFYSVGIGQISSEVPQNLSASRPQDRQFILSSKKLLLSDSGFYLCAWSVNISGGQETQYFGPGTRLLVL.

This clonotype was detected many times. CDR3 residues: CASSLGQPNIQYF. The CDR3 region has the DNA TGCGCCAGCAGCTTGGGACAGCCAAACATTCAGTACTTC. This chain uses TRBV5-1 with TRBJ2-4; a possible D gene is TRBD1 (5 bases). The CDR3 consists of 13 residues. The V gene's germline CDR1 is SGHRS and CDR2 YFSETQ. Trimming left V 0 bases short and J 6 bases short, with 7 bases between.

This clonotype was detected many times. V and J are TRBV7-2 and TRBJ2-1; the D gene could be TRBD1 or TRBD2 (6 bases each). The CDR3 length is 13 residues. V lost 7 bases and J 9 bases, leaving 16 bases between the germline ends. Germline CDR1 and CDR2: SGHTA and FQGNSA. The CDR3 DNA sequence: TGTGCCAGCAACAGTCCGGGGGCATTTGAGCAGTTCTTC. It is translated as CASNSPGAFEQFF. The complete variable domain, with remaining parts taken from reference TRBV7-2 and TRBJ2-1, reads GAGVSQSPSNKVTEKGKDVELRCDPISGHTALYWYRQSLGQGLEFLIYFQGNSAPDKSGLPSDRFSAERTGGSVSTLTIQRTQQEDSAVYLCASNSPGAFEQFFGPGTRLTVL.

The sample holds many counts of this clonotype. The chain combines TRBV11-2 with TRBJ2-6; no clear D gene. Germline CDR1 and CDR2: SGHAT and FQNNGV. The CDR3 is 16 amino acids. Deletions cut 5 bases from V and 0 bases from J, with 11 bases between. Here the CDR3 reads CASSPNEFSGANVLTF. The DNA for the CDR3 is TGTGCCAGCAGCCCCAACGAGTTCTCTGGGGCCAACGTCCTGACTTTC. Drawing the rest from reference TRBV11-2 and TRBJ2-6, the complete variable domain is EAGVAQSPRYKIIEKRQSVAFWCNPISGHATLYWYQQILGQGPKLLIQFQNNGVVDDSQLPKDRFSAERLKGVDSTLKIQPAKLEDSAVYLCASSPNEFSGANVLTFGAGSRLTVL.